These 26 T cell receptor beta chains came from one sample sequenced in a study of radiotherapy plus CTLA-4 blockade in lung cancer. The assay was immunoSEQ multiplex PCR, and TCRdb's table has in-frame clones only and misses some. The sample contains about 80,000 clones, 85% to 90% of which appear only once. The sample was peripheral blood, taken from a patient treated with radiotherapy plus ipilimumab. The receptor set was obtained from a human donor with non-small cell lung cancer who had stable disease on radiotherapy plus ipilimumab.

This chain joins TRBV19 and TRBJ2-1; D is unresolved. Trimming pared 5 bases from V and 9 bases from J, leaving 8 bases between. Germline V gives CDR1 LNHDA, CDR2 SQIVND (reference sequence). This CDR3 region has 11 residues. The CDR3 region is CASSGQREQFF. CDR3 coding DNA: TGTGCCAGTAGTGGGCAACGTGAGCAGTTCTTC.

The chain carries TRBV6-1 and TRBJ1-5, with D uncertain. V lost 1 base, J lost 4 bases, and 14 bases lay in between. The CDR3 covers 16 residues. The V gene's germline CDR1 is MNHNS and CDR2 SASEGT. The CDR3 sequence: CASSEDTGLRNQPQHF. CDR3 DNA: TGTGCCAGCAGTGAAGATACGGGCTTAAGGAATCAGCCCCAGCATTTT.

The chain uses TRBV11-2 and TRBJ2-1; 10 nucleotides match TRBD2. Germline CDR1 SGHAT, CDR2 FQNNGV. The CDR3 loop spans 16 amino acids. With 5 bases clipped from V and 7 bases from J, the junction kept 11 bases outside the gene matches. CDR3 protein: CASSLRGSGRGNEQFF. In nucleotides, the CDR3 is TGTGCCAGCAGCCTCCGGGGAAGCGGGAGGGGGAATGAGCAGTTCTTC.

Comment on this clone: Other nucleotide sequences in the sample specify the same CDR3. The chain employs TRBV2 and TRBJ2-7; 7 bases are shared with TRBD2. V trimming: 5 bases; J trimming: 8 bases; junction bases outside the gene matches: 18. Germline V gene lookup returns CDR1 SNHLY and CDR2 FYNNEI. The CDR3 is 16 amino acids. The chain's CDR3 is CASSRGVGRAERKQYF. In DNA, the CDR3 is TGTGCCAGCAGTCGGGGGGTGGGTCGGGCCGAGAGGAAGCAGTACTTC.

The rearrangement uses TRBV5-6 and TRBJ2-4; no clear D. Trimming took 1 base from V and 6 from J, leaving 11 bases between them. Germline CDR1 SGHDT, CDR2 YYEEEE. The CDR3 has 14 amino acids. The CDR3 DNA sequence: TGTGCCAGCAGCTTGCATGGAGCGAGAAACATTCAGTACTTC. Protein product: CASSLHGARNIQYF.

This chain connects TRBV6-1 to TRBJ2-1; D is possibly TRBD1 or TRBD2 (5 bases each). The germline V gene encodes CDR1 MNHNS and CDR2 SASEGT. The CDR3 sequence is 14 residues long. Trimming cost V 5 bases and J 4 bases, with 12 bases left between them. CDR3 sequence: CASSLRDPYNEQFF. The CDR3 nucleotides are TGTGCCAGCAGTCTCCGGGACCCATACAATGAGCAGTTCTTC.

The chain recombines TRBV2 with TRBJ2-7; 7 positions match TRBD2. The CDR3 is 14 residues long. The V gene's germline CDR1 is SNHLY and CDR2 FYNNEI. V gave up 6 bases and J gave up 3 bases; unmatched junction bases: 8. CDR3: CASSNGRKNYEQYF. The CDR3 DNA sequence: TGTGCCAGCAGCAACGGGAGGAAAAACTACGAGCAGTACTTC.

The V gene is TRBV2, the J gene TRBJ2-1; 14 nucleotides agree with TRBD2. The length of the CDR3 is 16 residues. The V gene end was trimmed by 5 bases and the J gene end by 8 bases; junction bases not matched to a gene: 8. Germline CDR1 reads SNHLY; CDR2 reads FYNNEI. The CDR3 reads CASSRLAGGRGDEQFF. The CDR3 nucleotides read TGTGCCAGCAGTAGACTAGCGGGAGGGCGGGGCGATGAGCAGTTCTTC.

V is TRBV28 and J is TRBJ2-3, with D possibly TRBD2 on 5 matching bases. V shed 1 base and J shed 2 bases, with 7 bases lying between them. The CDR3 has 14 residues. The germline V gene encodes CDR1 MDHEN and CDR2 SYDVKM. In nucleotides, the CDR3 is TGTGCCAGCAGTTTATACGGGGACACAGATACGCAGTATTTT. This gives the protein CASSLYGDTDTQYF.

The rearrangement links TRBV27 to TRBJ2-1; 9 bases line up with TRBD2. CDR1 is MNHEY and CDR2 is SMNVEV in the germline V gene (reference sequence). J lost 10 bases, V lost 7 bases, and 14 bases had no gene match. This CDR3 has 15 residues. In DNA form, the CDR3 reads TGTGCCAGCAAGGGCGGGGGGGCCCTATTACTCGAGCAGTTCTTC. Amino acid sequence: CASKGGGALLLEQFF.

The chain combines TRBV11-2 with TRBJ2-5; possibly TRBD1 or TRBD2 for D (6 bases each). The V end was cut by 5 bases, the J end by 5 bases, with 24 bases between. CDR1 SGHAT and CDR2 FQNNGV come from the germline V gene. CDR3 length: 17 residues. CDR3 nucleotides: TGTGCCAGCAGCCCATCACCCGTTATAGGGGGAGGCGAGACCCAGTACTTC. Its protein is CASSPSPVIGGGETQYF.

The chain couples TRBV5-6 to TRBJ1-3, with D unclear. This CDR3 has 14 amino acids. Germline lookup yields CDR1 SGHDT and CDR2 YYEEEE. The V end lost 4 bases, the J end lost 3 bases, and 11 bases lay between the germline ends. CDR3 in amino acids: CASSTRGVGNTIYF. The CDR3 coding sequence is TGTGCCAGCAGCACCCGTGGTGTTGGAAACACCATATATTTT.

This chain uses TRBV7-9 with TRBJ1-2; possibly TRBD1 for D (5 bases). The germline gives CDR1 SEHNR, CDR2 FQNEAQ (reference sequence). CDR3 length: 16 amino acids. V lost 4 bases to trimming and J lost 4 bases, with 19 bases between them. The CDR3 region has the DNA TGTGCCAGCAGCTCTGCGAGGGGACGAGAGCTCTATGGCTACACCTTC. It yields the protein CASSSARGRELYGYTF.

The chain recombines TRBV7-7 with TRBJ2-3; TRBD2 matches 8 bases. Germline V gene data show CDR1 as SSHAT and CDR2 as FNYEAQ (reference sequence). V shed 5 bases and J 3 bases; nucleotides not matched to a gene: 10. The CDR3 contains 16 residues. The CDR3: CASSQGAGEDTDTQYF. The CDR3 DNA reads as TGTGCCAGCAGCCAAGGAGCGGGGGAGGATACAGATACGCAGTATTTT.

In the case of this clone: Compared with germline, one end of the junction differs, possibly owing to a read error. Other DNA sequences of this sample code for an identical CDR3. The chain carries TRBV7-2 and TRBJ1-2, with D perhaps matching TRBD1 (5 bases). The CDR3 loop spans 12 amino acids. The germline V gene has CDR1 SGHTA and CDR2 FQGNSA. The CDR3 nucleotides read TGTGCTAGCAGCTCGACAGCATATGGCTACACCTTC. Translation gives CASSSTAYGYTF.

This clone came up once. The chain has TRBV2 and TRBJ1-5; D possibly corresponds to TRBD1 (5 bases). From germline, CDR1 is SNHLY and CDR2 FYNNEI. V was pared by 5 bases and J by 4 bases, with 12 bases between. CDR3 size: 14 residues. The CDR3 sequence: CASSYRDGNQPQHF. The CDR3 nucleotides read TGTGCCAGCAGTTACCGGGACGGTAATCAGCCCCAGCATTTT. Supplemented by reference TRBV2 and TRBJ1-5, the full variable domain reads EPEVTQTPSHQVTQMGQEVILRCVPISNHLYFYWYRQILGQKVEFLVSFYNNEISEKSEIFDDQFSVERPDGSNFTLKIRSTKLEDSAMYFCASSYRDGNQPQHFGDGTRLSIL.

This clone was observed a single time. This chain joins TRBV9 and TRBJ1-3; tentative D call: TRBD1 (5 bases). Trimming left V 6 bases short and J 4 bases short, with 14 bases between. CDR3 length: 14 amino acids. Germline V gene data show CDR1 as SGDLS and CDR2 as YYNGEE. For the CDR3, the DNA is TGTGCCAGCACCCTCGGGACTCGGGGAAACACCATATATTTT. The encoded protein is CASTLGTRGNTIYF. The variable domain in full, completed from reference TRBV9 and TRBJ1-3, reads DSGVTQTPKHLITATGQRVTLRCSPRSGDLSVYWYQQSLDQGLQFLIQYYNGEERAKGNILERFSAQQFPDLHSELNLSSLELGDSALYFCASTLGTRGNTIYFGEGSWLTVV.

The chain employs TRBV18 and TRBJ2-1; TRBD2 matches 9 bases. This CDR3 has 16 residues. Germline-derived CDR1 and CDR2 are KGHSH and LQKENI. V gave up 0 bases and J gave up 3 bases; unmatched junction bases: 3. The CDR3 bases are TGTGCCAGCTCACCACCGAGCGGGGGGCTCTACAATGAGCAGTTCTTC. Its protein is CASSPPSGGLYNEQFF.

The CDR3: CASGRQANQPQHF. The CDR3 region has the DNA TGTGCCAGCGGTAGACAGGCCAATCAGCCCCAGCATTTT. The chain has TRBV2 and TRBJ1-5; the D gene is possibly TRBD1 (6 bases). The ends were cut back, 8 bases at V and 3 bases at J, with 11 bases in the middle. CDR1 is SNHLY and CDR2 is FYNNEI in the germline V gene. This CDR3 comprises 13 residues.

V and J are TRBV2 and TRBJ1-4, with D possibly matching TRBD1 (5 bases). The V and J ends lost 8 bases and 8 bases respectively, with 15 bases between them. This CDR3 contains 13 residues. The germline gives CDR1 SNHLY, CDR2 FYNNEI. This CDR3 is CASSYMGGEKLFF. CDR3 coding DNA: TGTGCCAGCTCCTACATGGGGGGGGAAAAACTGTTTTTT.

The chain joins TRBV28 to TRBJ2-2, with D unclear. This CDR3 contains 14 residues. With 6 bases removed from V and 1 base from J, the gap between germline ends came to 9 bases. Germline CDR1 reads MDHEN; CDR2 reads SYDVKM. DNA for the CDR3: TGTGCCAGCAGCCTGAGAGGGAACACCGGGGAGCTGTTTTTT. It specifies CASSLRGNTGELFF.

The genes are TRBV28 and TRBJ1-5; D call uncertain. Trimming shortened V by 3 bases and J by 1 base, and 7 bases separated the two germline ends. Germline V gives CDR1 MDHEN, CDR2 SYDVKM. The CDR3 has 14 amino acids. CDR3 loop: CASSFGNSNQPQHF. The CDR3 region has the DNA TGTGCCAGCAGTTTTGGTAACAGCAATCAGCCCCAGCATTTT.

The rearrangement links TRBV27 to TRBJ2-1, with 10 positions matching TRBD2. Per the germline V gene, CDR1 is MNHEY and CDR2 is SMNVEV (reference sequence). Trimming at V came to 7 bases and at J to 1 base, leaving 7 bases not matched to a gene. The CDR3 has 16 residues. The CDR3 reads CASNIIAGGSYNEQFF. In nucleotides, the CDR3 is TGTGCCAGCAACATAATAGCGGGGGGATCCTACAATGAGCAGTTCTTC.

The chain couples TRBV25-1 to TRBJ1-1; weak D call: TRBD1 (6 bases). Trimming removed 9 bases at V and 1 base at J, with 12 bases between. The germline CDR1 and CDR2 sequences are MGHDK and SYGVNS. The CDR3 has 13 residues. The CDR3 coding sequence is TGTGCCAGTACACAGGGATCGAACACTGAAGCTTTCTTT. This translates into CASTQGSNTEAFF.

The chain uses TRBV10-2 and TRBJ2-7, with TRBD2 identical over 8 bases. This CDR3 contains 14 residues. CDR1 WSHSY and CDR2 SAAADI come from the germline V gene. The ends lost 7 bases at V and 11 bases at J; junction bases unmatched: 16. This CDR3 is CASKGNSGTRDKYF. As DNA, the CDR3 is TGCGCCAGCAAGGGAAATAGCGGGACCAGAGATAAGTACTTC.

V and J are TRBV5-1 and TRBJ2-3, with TRBD2 matching 9 bases. The CDR3 loop spans 16 amino acids. J lost 0 bases, V lost 1 base, and 3 bases had no gene match. In germline, CDR1 is SGHRS, CDR2 YFSETQ. Here the CDR3 reads CASSLPSGTSTDTQYF. In DNA, the CDR3 is TGCGCCAGCAGCTTGCCTAGCGGGACAAGCACAGATACGCAGTATTTT. The full variable domain, with the rest looked up from reference TRBV5-1 and TRBJ2-3, is KAGVTQTPRYLIKTRGQQVTLSCSPISGHRSVSWYQQTPGQGLQFLFEYFSETQRNKGNFPGRFSGRQFSNSRSEMNVSTLELGDSALYLCASSLPSGTSTDTQYFGPGTRLTVL.